Each of the 5 T cell receptor beta chains below was sequenced from the same sample in a study of T cells in Graves' hyperthyroidism and ophthalmopathy. It was RNA transcripts that yielded the amplified TCR beta CDR3 regions. First-round RT-PCR with HTBI primers amplified the TCR CDR3 region. TCRdb independently ran MiXCR on the multiplex PCR reads; one entry per CDR3 protein. The sample lists some 420,000 distinct CDR3 sequences; roughly an eighth were seen once. Source material: blood. All receptors derive from a woman aged 18-35 years with Graves' hyperthyroidism.

The table lists this clonotype with a few counts. The rearrangement uses TRBV6-2 or TRBV6-3 and TRBJ2-7; 8 bases fit TRBD1. Germline V gives CDR1 MNHEY, CDR2 SVGEGT. V shed 4 bases and J 6 bases; nucleotides not matched to a gene: 14. The CDR3 runs 16 residues. CDR3 sequence: CASSSRQGAPTLEQYF. CDR3 DNA sequence: TGTGCCAGCAGTTCGAGGCAGGGGGCCCCAACCCTCGAGCAGTACTTC.

This clonotype is medium-sized. This chain connects TRBV11-2 to TRBJ2-3, with TRBD1 matching 7 bases. V shed 5 bases and J 1 base; nucleotides not matched to a gene: 6. Germline lookup yields CDR1 SGHAT and CDR2 FQNNGV. The CDR3 is 15 residues long. The CDR3 reads CASSDVGTGTDTQYF. The CDR3 DNA follows: TGTGCCAGCAGCGACGTCGGGACAGGCACAGATACGCAGTATTTT.

The chain is built from TRBV4-1 and TRBJ2-6; TRBD1 aligns across 11 bases. J lost 2 bases, V lost 4 bases, and 7 bases had no gene match. From germline, CDR1 is MGHRA and CDR2 YSYEKL. This CDR3 contains 18 residues. CDR3 protein: CASSPFRDRGTGANVLTF. The CDR3 nucleotides read TGCGCCAGCAGCCCTTTCCGGGACAGGGGGACTGGGGCCAACGTCCTGACTTTC.

Many counts were recorded for this clonotype. This chain uses TRBV14 with TRBJ2-2; no reliable D call. There are 15 residues in the CDR3. The V end was cut by 1 base, the J end by 2 bases, with 8 bases between. The germline gives CDR1 SGHDN, CDR2 FVKESK. The CDR3 loop reads CASSQAGGNTGELFF. The DNA of the CDR3 is TGTGCCAGCAGCCAAGCGGGCGGTAACACCGGGGAGCTGTTTTTT.

This clonotype showed up many times. The chain has TRBV28 and TRBJ2-1; a weak D match, TRBD2 (6 bases). V was cut by 5 bases and J by 3 bases, with 14 bases left in between. The CDR3 consists of 15 residues. Germline-derived CDR1 and CDR2 are MDHEN and SYDVKM. This CDR3 reads CASSLQTGVYNEQFF. The CDR3 nucleotides are TGTGCCAGCAGTCTTCAAACGGGGGTCTACAATGAGCAGTTCTTC.